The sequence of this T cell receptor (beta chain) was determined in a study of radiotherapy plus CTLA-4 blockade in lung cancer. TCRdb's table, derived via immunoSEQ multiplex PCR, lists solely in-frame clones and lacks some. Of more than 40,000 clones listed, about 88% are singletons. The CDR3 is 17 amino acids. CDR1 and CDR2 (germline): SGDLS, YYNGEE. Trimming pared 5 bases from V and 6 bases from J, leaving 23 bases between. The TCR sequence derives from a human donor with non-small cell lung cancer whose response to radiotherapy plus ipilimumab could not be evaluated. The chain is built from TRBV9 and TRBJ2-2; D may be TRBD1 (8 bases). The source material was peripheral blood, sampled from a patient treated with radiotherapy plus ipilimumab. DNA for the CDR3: TGTGCCAGCAGGGAGGGGGGGCCGGGACAGGCCTCCGGGGAGCTGTTTTTT. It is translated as CASREGGPGQASGELFF.